The 32 T cell receptor beta chains below come from one sample, sequenced in a study of STAT3 mutations in large granular lymphocyte leukemia. Study findings and constraints: At least one immunodominant TCR beta clonotype appeared in every T-cell large granular lymphocyte leukemia patient.

Their antigen targets remain unknown. Here immunoSEQ multiplex PCR was the method, and the copy in TCRdb shows in-frame clones only, minus some. Altogether over 30,000 clones are present, roughly 84% being singletons, with the ten largest covering 0.35% to 0.55%. What was sequenced was PBMCs. The source is a human donor with T large granular lymphocyte leukemia. Some clones in this sample may be carry-over from other donors' samples.

The chain links TRBV9 to TRBJ1-5; no clear D gene. CDR3 size: 14 residues. Germline assignment: CDR1 SGDLS and CDR2 YYNGEE. V gave up 0 bases and J gave up 7 bases, with 11 bases separating them. Written as DNA, the CDR3 is TGTGCCAGCAGCGTAGACGCAGGTTGGCAGCCCCAGCATTTT. This gives the protein CASSVDAGWQPQHF.

This rearrangement joins TRBV6-6 to TRBJ2-5; D might be TRBD1 or TRBD2, each matching 5 bases. Trimming left V 0 bases short and J 6 bases short, with 11 bases between. The CDR3 extends over 14 amino acids. Germline V gives CDR1 MNHNY, CDR2 SVGAGI (reference sequence). In DNA form, the CDR3 reads TGTGCCAGCAGTTACTCTAGGGACCGAAAGACCCAGTACTTC. The encoded protein is CASSYSRDRKTQYF.

The table lists this clone with a count of one. V usage is TRBV15 and J usage is TRBJ1-1; weak D call: TRBD1 (5 bases). This CDR3 is built from 19 residues. Trimming removed 0 bases from V and 0 bases from J, with 20 bases in between. Germline CDR1 LNHNV, CDR2 YYDKDF (reference sequence). Written as DNA, the CDR3 is TGTGCCACCAGCAGAGATTATATGTCAAGGGGCGGATTGAACACTGAAGCTTTCTTT. This translates into CATSRDYMSRGGLNTEAFF.

This clone has a handful of counts. CDR3 DNA sequence: TGTGCCAGCAGTAGCCGGGAGAAGATTAACTATGGCTACACCTTC. Translating gives CASSSREKINYGYTF. The chain has TRBV6-5 and TRBJ1-2; no clear D gene. CDR1 is MNHEY and CDR2 is SVGAGI in the germline V gene. The CDR3 totals 15 residues. V lost 5 bases and J lost 1, with 14 bases in between.

The chain links TRBV7-9 to TRBJ1-1; no firm D call. CDR3 length: 10 amino acids. Trimming stripped 5 bases from V and 8 bases from J, with 6 bases between. Germline V gene data show CDR1 as SEHNR and CDR2 as FQNEAQ (reference sequence). CDR3 protein: CASSTLEAFF. CDR3 nucleotide sequence: TGTGCCAGCAGCACGTTAGAAGCTTTCTTT.

In regard to this clone: The junction departs from germline at one end; a sequencing error may be responsible. The chain is built from TRBV2 and TRBJ2-3; 7 bases map to TRBD1. The CDR3 covers 14 residues. The V gene's germline CDR1 is SNHLY and CDR2 FYNNEI. This CDR3 reads CASRPTGAGTDGNF. CDR3 nucleotide sequence: TGTGCCAGCAGGCCAACAGGGGCCGGGACGGACGGCAATTTT.

CDR3 DNA: TGTGCCAGCAGCCCTGACAGGGGTTGGTACACTGAAGCTTTCTTT. The encoded protein is CASSPDRGWYTEAFF. The chain couples TRBV9 to TRBJ1-1, with 8 bases identical to TRBD1. Germline V CDR1 and CDR2: SGDLS, YYNGEE. The CDR3 has 15 amino acids. V lost 4 bases and J lost 3; bases outside the gene matches: 8.

The rearrangement uses TRBV29-1 and TRBJ2-1; TRBD2 might be the D (5 bases). The CDR3 spans 10 residues. Germline V lookup: CDR1 SQVTM, CDR2 ANQGSEA. V gave up 5 bases and J gave up 10 bases, with 9 bases separating them. CDR3 DNA sequence: TGCAGCGTTAGGTGGGAGGAGCAGTTCTTC. Amino acids: CSVRWEEQFF.

J is TRBJ2-7 and V is TRBV11-2, with a tentative D call TRBD1 (6 bases). There are 14 residues in the CDR3. Trimming pared 3 bases from V and 3 bases from J, leaving 12 bases between. Germline assignment: CDR1 SGHAT and CDR2 FQNNGV. CDR3 sequence reads: CASSFSYRDYEQYV. As DNA, the CDR3 is TGTGCCAGCAGCTTTTCATACAGGGACTACGAGCAGTACGTC.

This sequence joins TRBV7-9 and TRBJ1-2; 8 positions agree with TRBD1. Germline assignment: CDR1 SEHNR and CDR2 FQNEAQ (reference sequence). This CDR3 has 15 amino acids. V gave up 6 bases and J gave up 4 bases; unmatched junction bases: 10. CDR3 nucleotides: TGTGCCAGCAGTGCCGCCTCAGGGGGCGCCTATGGCTACACCTTC. Translated, it gives CASSAASGGAYGYTF.

The gene calls are TRBV7-9 and TRBJ1-1; 10 nucleotides match TRBD1. The CDR3 is 14 residues long. V lost 3 bases to trimming and J lost 5 bases; unmatched junction nucleotides: 3. In germline, CDR1 is SEHNR, CDR2 FQNEAQ (reference sequence). CDR3 region: CASSFWTGGTEAFF. CDR3 in DNA: TGTGCCAGCAGCTTCTGGACAGGGGGGACTGAAGCTTTCTTT.

The CDR3 DNA follows: TGTGCCAGCAGCTCGGGGGGTGACCCCGTCGGGGAGCTGTTTTTT. The encoded protein is CASSSGGDPVGELFF. This chain joins TRBV7-9 and TRBJ2-2; 7 bases are a match to TRBD2. CDR3 size: 15 residues. Looked up from germline, CDR1 is SEHNR and CDR2 is FQNEAQ (reference sequence). With 4 bases clipped from V and 7 bases from J, the junction kept 9 bases outside the gene matches.

The genes are TRBV7-6 and TRBJ1-6; D is perhaps TRBD1 (6 bases). Trimming removed 1 base from V and 7 bases from J, with 11 bases in between. The germline CDR1 and CDR2 sequences are SGHVS and FNYEAQ. CDR3 length equals 15 residues. DNA of the CDR3: TGTGCCAGCAGCTTAGTATCCCAGGGGAATTCACCCCTCCACTTT. The encoded protein is CASSLVSQGNSPLHF.

The rearrangement links TRBV10-1 to TRBJ1-1; perhaps TRBD1 as D (5 bases). This CDR3 comprises 14 residues. Looked up from germline, CDR1 is WNHNN and CDR2 is SYGVQD (reference sequence). V shed 4 bases and J shed 1 base, with 10 bases lying between them. CDR3 in DNA: TGCGCCAGCAGTGCAGCGGGGCAGAACACTGAAGCTTTCTTT. Translated, it gives CASSAAGQNTEAFF.

The rearrangement uses TRBV28 and TRBJ1-1; D may be TRBD1 (6 bases). V shed 8 bases and J shed 0 bases, with 13 bases lying between them. From germline, CDR1 is MDHEN and CDR2 SYDVKM. This CDR3 region has 14 residues. CDR3 in amino acids: CASATGAMNTEAFF. CDR3 in DNA: TGTGCCAGCGCCACGGGGGCCATGAACACTGAAGCTTTCTTT.

This chain links TRBV5-5 with TRBJ1-5; 7 nucleotides align to TRBD1. V was clipped by 5 bases and J by 1 base; unmatched bases: 3. CDR3 length: 14 amino acids. From germline, CDR1 is SGHKS and CDR2 YYEKEE (reference sequence). The CDR3 here is CASRRTGSNQPQHF. For the CDR3, the DNA is TGTGCCAGCAGACGGACAGGCAGCAATCAGCCCCAGCATTTT.

This rearrangement joins TRBV5-1 to TRBJ2-1; a weak D match, TRBD2 (5 bases). Trimming cost V 1 base and J 5 bases, with 10 bases left between them. This CDR3 spans 14 amino acids. Germline CDR1 is SGHRS and CDR2 is YFSETQ. The CDR3 reads CASSLTGYNNEQFF. The CDR3 bases are TGCGCCAGCAGCTTGACGGGATACAACAATGAGCAGTTCTTC. Full variable domain (remainder filled in from reference TRBV5-1 and TRBJ2-1): KAGVTQTPRYLIKTRGQQVTLSCSPISGHRSVSWYQQTPGQGLQFLFEYFSETQRNKGNFPGRFSGRQFSNSRSEMNVSTLELGDSALYLCASSLTGYNNEQFFGPGTRLTVL.

This chain links TRBV11-2 with TRBJ2-3; 10 positions match TRBD1. Per germline, CDR1 SGHAT and CDR2 FQNNGV. The J segment lost 8 bases and the V segment lost 5 bases, leaving 4 bases of the junction unmatched. The CDR3 has 13 amino acids. This CDR3 reads CASSLDRGRTQYF. In nucleotides, the CDR3 is TGTGCCAGCAGCCTCGACAGGGGGCGTACGCAGTATTTT.

The chain uses TRBV6-5 and TRBJ1-3; D is possibly TRBD1 (6 bases). The CDR3 spans 15 residues. The V gene lost 6 bases and the J gene lost 0 bases, with 12 bases spanning the gap. Germline V lookup: CDR1 MNHEY, CDR2 SVGAGI. In nucleotides, the CDR3 is TGTGCCAGCAGCCCCGGGGGCTTCTCTGGAAACACCATATATTTT. Translated: CASSPGGFSGNTIYF.

CDR3 residues: CASSPTETYEQYF. The CDR3 nucleotides read TGTGCCAGCTCACCAACCGAGACCTACGAGCAGTACTTC. J is TRBJ2-7 and V is TRBV18; D gene ambiguous. V was cut by 2 bases and J by 2 bases, with 7 bases left in between. This CDR3 is 13 amino acids long. Germline lookup yields CDR1 KGHSH and CDR2 LQKENI. Together with reference TRBV18 and TRBJ2-7, the CDR3 gives the full variable domain: NAGVMQNPRHLVRRRGQEARLRCSPMKGHSHVYWYRQLPEEGLKFMVYLQKENIIDESGMPKERFSAEFPKEGPSILRIQQVVRGDSAAYFCASSPTETYEQYFGPGTRLTVT.

The chain carries TRBV7-6 and TRBJ1-5; D not resolved. Germline V gene lookup returns CDR1 SGHVS and CDR2 FNYEAQ. The CDR3 is 13 residues long. V dropped 1 base and J dropped 5 bases, with 6 bases sitting between them. CDR3 protein: CASSLGAYQPQHF. Here the CDR3 DNA reads TGTGCCAGCAGCTTAGGGGCATATCAGCCCCAGCATTTT.

The chain carries TRBV7-8 and TRBJ2-3; possibly TRBD2 for D (5 bases). Germline CDR1 is SGHVS and CDR2 is FQNEAQ. Trimming pared 4 bases from V and 5 bases from J, leaving 16 bases between. The CDR3 is 15 residues long. CDR3 residues: CASSYFSGSVDTQYF. The CDR3 DNA is TGTGCCAGCAGCTACTTCTCGGGGTCGGTAGATACGCAGTATTTT.

The genes are TRBV2 and TRBJ1-6; D unclear. Germline CDR1 SNHLY, CDR2 FYNNEI. Trimming cost V 9 bases and J 5 bases, with 14 bases left between them. The CDR3 totals 14 residues. In DNA form, the CDR3 reads TGTGCCAGGGCAGATCCGAGGGATAATTCACCCCTCCACTTT. Protein product: CARADPRDNSPLHF.

The CDR3 DNA sequence: TGCGCCAGCAGCTTGGTTCCCACAGGTGGGGCCAACGTCCTGACTTTC. Translated, it gives CASSLVPTGGANVLTF. The genes are TRBV5-1 and TRBJ2-6; weak D call: TRBD1 (5 bases). The germline CDR1 and CDR2 sequences are SGHRS and YFSETQ. The CDR3 runs 16 residues. V was cut by 0 bases and J by 3 bases, with 10 bases left in between.

This rearrangement joins TRBV13 to TRBJ2-3; 10 nucleotides match TRBD2. Unmatched junction bases numbered 15, after V lost 5 bases and J lost 1 base. The CDR3 contains 19 residues. The germline V gene encodes CDR1 PRHDT and CDR2 FYEKMQ (reference sequence). In DNA form, the CDR3 reads TGTGCCAGCAGCCCCACGGGGGGTAGCGGGGGGCAAGGCACAGATACGCAGTATTTT. Its translation: CASSPTGGSGGQGTDTQYF.

The chain is built from TRBV6-5 and TRBJ1-2; D is perhaps TRBD1 (6 bases). CDR1 MNHEY and CDR2 SVGAGI come from the germline V gene. The CDR3 is 16 residues long. The V gene lost 0 bases and the J gene lost 3 bases, with 14 bases spanning the gap. The CDR3 region is CASSYSLGGSDYGYTF. CDR3 nucleotide sequence: TGTGCCAGCAGTTACTCCCTTGGGGGCTCGGACTATGGCTACACCTTC.

The V gene is TRBV7-9, the J gene TRBJ1-2, with 8 bases fitting TRBD1. Germline V gives CDR1 SEHNR, CDR2 FQNEAQ (reference sequence). The CDR3 is made up of 12 amino acids. V shed 11 bases and J 4 bases; nucleotides not matched to a gene: 6. Here the CDR3 reads CAATGGFYGYTF. DNA of the CDR3: TGTGCCGCTACAGGGGGGTTCTATGGCTACACCTTC.

The J gene is TRBJ1-2, the V gene TRBV7-9; no clear D. The V end was cut by 4 bases, the J end by 6 bases, with 18 bases between. The germline gives CDR1 SEHNR, CDR2 FQNEAQ (reference sequence). The CDR3 spans 15 residues. CDR3 sequence reads: CASSYDPRGTDGYTF. The CDR3 coding sequence is TGTGCCAGCAGCTATGACCCCCGGGGAACGGATGGCTACACCTTC.

The V and J genes are TRBV5-1 and TRBJ1-1; 7 nucleotides match TRBD1. CDR1 is SGHRS, CDR2 YFSETQ, per germline. This CDR3 contains 19 residues. Trimming took 0 bases from V and 4 from J; bases not matched to a gene: 18. CDR3 amino acids: CASSLGRGGRDRDFTEAFF. CDR3 nucleotides: TGCGCCAGCAGCTTGGGTAGGGGGGGTCGGGACAGAGATTTCACTGAAGCTTTCTTT.

The chain joins TRBV29-1 to TRBJ1-3; D uncertain. This CDR3 region has 14 residues. Trimming removed 3 bases at V and 0 bases at J, with 9 bases between. Germline values: CDR1 SQVTM, CDR2 ANQGSEA. DNA for the CDR3: TGCAGCGTTGAGGGGAGCAACTCTGGAAACACCATATATTTT. Translation gives CSVEGSNSGNTIYF.

The chain couples TRBV2 to TRBJ1-4; no clear D. CDR3 length equals 12 residues. Trimming took off 6 bases at V and 4 bases at J, with 6 bases between the two ends. Germline V gives CDR1 SNHLY, CDR2 FYNNEI. The CDR3 bases are TGTGCCAGCAGCGCTCTTAATGAAAAACTGTTTTTT. Protein product: CASSALNEKLFF.

The V call is TRBV7-9, the J call TRBJ2-3, with D uncertain. Germline CDR1 is SEHNR and CDR2 is FQNEAQ (reference sequence). The CDR3 spans 14 residues. V lost 3 bases, J lost 3 bases, and 10 bases lay in between. CDR3: CASSFSQKTDTQYF. For the CDR3, the DNA is TGTGCCAGCAGCTTCAGTCAGAAGACAGATACGCAGTATTTT.